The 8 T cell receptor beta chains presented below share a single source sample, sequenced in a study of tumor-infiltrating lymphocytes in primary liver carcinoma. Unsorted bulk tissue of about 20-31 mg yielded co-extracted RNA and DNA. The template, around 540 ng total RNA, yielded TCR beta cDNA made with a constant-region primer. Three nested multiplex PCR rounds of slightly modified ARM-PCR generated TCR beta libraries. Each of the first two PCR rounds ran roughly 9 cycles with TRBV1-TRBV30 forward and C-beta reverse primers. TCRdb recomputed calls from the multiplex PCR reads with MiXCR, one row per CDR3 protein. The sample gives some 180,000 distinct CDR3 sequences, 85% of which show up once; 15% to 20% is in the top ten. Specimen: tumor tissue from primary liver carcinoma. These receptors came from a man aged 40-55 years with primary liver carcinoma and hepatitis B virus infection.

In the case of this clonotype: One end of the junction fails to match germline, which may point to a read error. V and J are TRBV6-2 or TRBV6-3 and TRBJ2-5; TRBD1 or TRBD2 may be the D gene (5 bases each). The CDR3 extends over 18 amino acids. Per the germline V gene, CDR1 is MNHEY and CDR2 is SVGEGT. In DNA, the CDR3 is TGTGCTAGCAGTACCCACCCTCGGGACCTCCTGTACCAAGATACCCAGTACTTC. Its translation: CASSTHPRDLLYQDTQYF.

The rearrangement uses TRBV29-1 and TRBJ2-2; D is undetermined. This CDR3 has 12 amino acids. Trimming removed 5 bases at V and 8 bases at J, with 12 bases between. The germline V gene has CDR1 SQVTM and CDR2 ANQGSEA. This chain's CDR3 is CSVMGKTGELFF. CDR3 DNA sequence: TGCAGCGTTATGGGTAAGACAGGGGAGCTGTTTTTT.

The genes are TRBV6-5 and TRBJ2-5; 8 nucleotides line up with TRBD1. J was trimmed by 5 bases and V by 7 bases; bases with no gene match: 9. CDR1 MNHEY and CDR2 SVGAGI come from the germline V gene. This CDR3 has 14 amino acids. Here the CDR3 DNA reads TGTGCCAGCAACTACCCAGGGGGCAAGGAGACCCAGTACTTC. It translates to CASNYPGGKETQYF.

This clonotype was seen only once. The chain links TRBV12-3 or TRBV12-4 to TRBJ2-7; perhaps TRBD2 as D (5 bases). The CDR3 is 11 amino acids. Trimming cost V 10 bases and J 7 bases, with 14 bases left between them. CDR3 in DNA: TGTGCCATCAGCGGTTTCTATGAGCAGTACTTC. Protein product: CAISGFYEQYF.

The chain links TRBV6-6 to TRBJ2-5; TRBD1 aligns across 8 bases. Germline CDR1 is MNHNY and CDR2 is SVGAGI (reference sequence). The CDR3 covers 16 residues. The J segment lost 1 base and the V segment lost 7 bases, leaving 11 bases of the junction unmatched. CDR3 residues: CASNIRDRCTQETQYF. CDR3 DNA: TGTGCCAGCAATATCCGGGACAGGTGTACCCAAGAGACCCAGTACTTC.

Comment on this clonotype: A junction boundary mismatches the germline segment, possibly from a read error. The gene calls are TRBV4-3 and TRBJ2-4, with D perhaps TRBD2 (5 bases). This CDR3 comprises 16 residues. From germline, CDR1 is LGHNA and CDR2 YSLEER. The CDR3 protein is CASSQNGNLAKNIQHF. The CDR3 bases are TGCGCCAGCAGCCAAAATGGCAACCTAGCCAAAAACATTCAGCACTTC.

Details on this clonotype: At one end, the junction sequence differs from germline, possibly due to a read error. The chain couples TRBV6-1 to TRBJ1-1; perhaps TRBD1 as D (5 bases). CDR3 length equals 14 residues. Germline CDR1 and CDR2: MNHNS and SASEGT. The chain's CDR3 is CVSSVASRGTEAFF. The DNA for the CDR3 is TGTGTCAGCAGTGTAGCCTCGAGGGGCACTGAAGCTTTCTTT.

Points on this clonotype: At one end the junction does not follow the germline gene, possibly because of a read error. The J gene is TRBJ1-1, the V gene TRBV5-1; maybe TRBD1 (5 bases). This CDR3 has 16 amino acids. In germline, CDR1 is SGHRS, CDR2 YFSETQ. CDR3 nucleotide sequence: TGCGCCATCAGCTCGGCCGGGACGGCAATAAACACTGAAGCTTTCTTT. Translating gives CAISSAGTAINTEAFF.